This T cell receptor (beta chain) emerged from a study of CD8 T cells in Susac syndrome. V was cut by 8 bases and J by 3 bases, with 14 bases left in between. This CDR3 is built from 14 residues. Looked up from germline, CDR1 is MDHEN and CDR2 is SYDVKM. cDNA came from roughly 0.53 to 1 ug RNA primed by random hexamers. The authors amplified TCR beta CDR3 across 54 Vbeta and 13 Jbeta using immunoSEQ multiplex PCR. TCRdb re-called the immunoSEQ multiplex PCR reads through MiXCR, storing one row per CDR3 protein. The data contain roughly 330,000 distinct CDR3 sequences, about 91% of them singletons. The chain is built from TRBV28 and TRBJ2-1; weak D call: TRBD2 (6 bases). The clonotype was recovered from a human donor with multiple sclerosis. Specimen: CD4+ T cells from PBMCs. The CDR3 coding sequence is TGTGCCAGCGTTTCACCGGGACTCTACAATGAGCAGTTCTTC. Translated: CASVSPGLYNEQFF.